The entry below gives a single TCR beta chain sequence along with its context. Only in-frame clones appear in the TCRdb table, and some are missing; sequencing was by immunoSEQ multiplex PCR. The table shows some 400,000 clones, with 85% to 90% occurring only once. The data are from a study of blood T cell repertoires in COVID-19. Study-wide background: Sample material is recorded as cDNA or gDNA derived from T cells, B-cell-depleted T cells, or PBMCs.

The sequencing sample was made of peripheral blood. This sequence originates from a man aged 18 to 29 with active or convalescent COVID-19.

DNA for the CDR3: TGTGCCAGCAGCGGACAGGCGGACACTGAAGCTTTCTTT. Its translation is CASSGQADTEAFF. This chain uses TRBV3-1 (or the pseudogene TRBV3-2) with TRBJ1-1; 7 bases match TRBD1. J gave up 3 bases and V 5 bases, and 3 bases lay outside the gene matches. The germline V gene has CDR1 LGHDT and CDR2 YNNKEL (reference sequence). The CDR3 contains 13 residues.